Listed below are T cell receptor beta chains from one sample, sequenced in a study of T cell repertoires in cytomegalovirus infection. In TCRdb, the reads were re-called with MiXCR into one record per CDR3 protein. This sample has 510,000 or so distinct CDR3 sequences, with about 25% found just once. The sample taken for sequencing was PBMCs. The source is a human donor in good health (CMV status not recorded). Some clones in this sample may be carry-over from other donors' samples. Both conserved end residues are part of each CDR3. D genes are given only for firm matches. Size tells how often a clone was seen (once, few, many) or the class of an expanded clone, and some rows leave it out.

v_gene	d_gene	j_gene	abundance	CDR3nt	CDR3aa
TRBV7-2	TRBD2	TRBJ2-3	many	TGTGCCAGCAGCCTACCTCGGGGGGAGGGCCCGTCAGATACGCAGTATTTT	CASSLPRGEGPSDTQYF
TRBV6-2/TRBV6-3	-	TRBJ2-1	-	TGTGCCAGCAGTTACATAGGGAGGAATGAGCAGTTCTTC	CASSYIGRNEQFF
TRBV7-2	-	TRBJ1-5	many	TGTGCCAGCAGCTTAGATGGCCCTAGCAATCAGCCCCAGCATTTT	CASSLDGPSNQPQHF
TRBV7-2	TRBD2	TRBJ2-2	-	TGTGCCAGCAGCCCGACCCAAGCGGGAGGAGTTGTATCCGGGGAGCTGTTTTTT	CASSPTQAGGVVSGELFF
TRBV7-8	-	TRBJ1-1	-	TGTGCCAGCAGCTTCGCCAGGGACCATGGGAACACTGAAGCTTTCTTT	CASSFARDHGNTEAFF
TRBV7-7	TRBD1	TRBJ1-3	-	TGTGCTAGCAGTCCTGGGACAGGGAGCCTCACCATATATTTT	CASSPGTGSLTIYF
TRBV6-2/TRBV6-3	TRBD1	TRBJ1-1	few	TGTGCCAGCAGTTGGGGACAGGGGCCCGTGAACACTGAAGCTTTCTTT	CASSWGQGPVNTEAFF
TRBV7-9	-	TRBJ2-7	-	TGTGCCAGCAGCTTCACGGCTACCTACGAGCAGTACTTC	CASSFTATYEQYF
TRBV11-3	-	TRBJ2-2	-	TGTGCCAGCAGCTTAACGTCCAAAGGGGCCGGGGAGCTGTTTTTT	CASSLTSKGAGELFF
TRBV19	-	TRBJ2-1	-	TGTGCCACCACAGAAGGCTCCTACAATGAGCAGTTCTTC	CATTEGSYNEQFF
TRBV7-6	-	TRBJ2-1	few	TGTGCCAGCAGCCCTCGGGACTTAGGATATGAGCAGTTCTTC	CASSPRDLGYEQFF
TRBV15	-	TRBJ1-1	few	TGTGCCACCAGCAGAGATACCAGCGACACTGAAGCTTTCTTT	CATSRDTSDTEAFF
TRBV30	-	TRBJ1-5	few	TGTGCCTGGAGTGTACAGGGAGATCAGCCCCAGCATTTT	CAWSVQGDQPQHF
TRBV5-1	TRBD1	TRBJ1-2	-	TGCGCCAGCAGCTTGGCCGGACAGGGGGACGATGGCTACACCTTC	CASSLAGQGDDGYTF
TRBV6-2/TRBV6-3	TRBD2	TRBJ2-3	many	TGTGCCAGCAGTTCCCGTGGACTAGCGGGAGGGGCAGATACGCAGTATTTT	CASSSRGLAGGADTQYF
TRBV4-1	TRBD2	TRBJ2-1	few	TGCGCCAGCAGCCAGGCCCTGGGGGGGTACAATGAGCAGTTCTTC	CASSQALGGYNEQFF
TRBV19	-	TRBJ2-1	few	TGTGCCAGTAGTTTGGGGATTCCTGGCCCCTACAATGAGCAGTTCTTC	CASSLGIPGPYNEQFF
TRBV7-2	-	TRBJ2-1	few	TGTGCCAGCAGCCCGATGGGTCGGGGTGAGCAGTTCTTC	CASSPMGRGEQFF
TRBV7-9	-	TRBJ2-4	-	TGTGCCAGCAGCTTAGTCCAGAATGTTCAGTACTTC	CASSLVQNVQYF
TRBV7-3	-	TRBJ2-3	-	TGTGCCAGCAGCTTTCGGCCCAGCGGGAGCACAGATACGCAGTATTTT	CASSFRPSGSTDTQYF
TRBV7-9	-	TRBJ1-5	-	TGTGCCAGCAGCGTATCAGGGGTCGGCCAGCCCCAGCATTTT	CASSVSGVGQPQHF
TRBV6-2/TRBV6-3	TRBD2	TRBJ2-1	few	TGTGCCAGCATCAGGGAGGGGCATAGCAATGAGCAGTTCTTC	CASIREGHSNEQFF